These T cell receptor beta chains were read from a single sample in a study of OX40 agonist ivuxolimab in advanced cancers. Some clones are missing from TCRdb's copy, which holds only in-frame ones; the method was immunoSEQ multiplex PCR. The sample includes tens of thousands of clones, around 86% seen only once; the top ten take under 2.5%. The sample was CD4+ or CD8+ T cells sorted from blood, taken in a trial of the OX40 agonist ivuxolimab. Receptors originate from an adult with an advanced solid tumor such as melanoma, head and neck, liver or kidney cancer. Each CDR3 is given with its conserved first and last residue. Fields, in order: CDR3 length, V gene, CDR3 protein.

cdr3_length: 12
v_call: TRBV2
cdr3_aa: CATGRVSETQYF

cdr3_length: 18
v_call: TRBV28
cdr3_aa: CASSPIFDSYKITDTQYF

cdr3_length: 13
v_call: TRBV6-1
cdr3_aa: CASSAWTTIEAFF

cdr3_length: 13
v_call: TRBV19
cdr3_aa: CASSGQGIYEQYF

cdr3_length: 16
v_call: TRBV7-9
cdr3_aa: CASSLGQGSSGNTIYF

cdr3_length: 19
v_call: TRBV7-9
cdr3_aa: CASSSDGTGNTLSVYEQYF

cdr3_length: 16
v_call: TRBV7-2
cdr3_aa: CASSFSPGQGVDEQFF

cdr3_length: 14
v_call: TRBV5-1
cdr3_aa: CASWPSGVYNEQFF

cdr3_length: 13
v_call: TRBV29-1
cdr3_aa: CSVADRGNNEQFF

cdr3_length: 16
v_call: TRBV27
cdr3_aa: CASSLRGDRASYEQYF

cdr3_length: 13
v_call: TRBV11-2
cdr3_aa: CASGNRVGETQYF

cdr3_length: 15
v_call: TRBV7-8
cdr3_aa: CASSRGGTNNSPLHF

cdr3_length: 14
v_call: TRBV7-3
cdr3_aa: CASSPNAIGTEAFF

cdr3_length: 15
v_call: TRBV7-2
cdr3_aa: CASSLGGGQSYEQYF

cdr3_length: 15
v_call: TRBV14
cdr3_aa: CASSQGPGGDEKLFF

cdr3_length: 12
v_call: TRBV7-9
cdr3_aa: CASSPPPTEAFF

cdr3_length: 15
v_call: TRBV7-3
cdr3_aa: CASSFDLIQNTEAFF

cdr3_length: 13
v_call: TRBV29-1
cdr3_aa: CSVTTDLTDTQYF

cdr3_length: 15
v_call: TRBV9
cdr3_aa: CASSVGSGQNEKLFF

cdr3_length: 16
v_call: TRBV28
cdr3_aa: CASSLREVILNTEAFF

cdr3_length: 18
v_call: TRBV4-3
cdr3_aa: CASSQGLLRGGYTGELFF

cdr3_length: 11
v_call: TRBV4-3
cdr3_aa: CASSRGDRGTF

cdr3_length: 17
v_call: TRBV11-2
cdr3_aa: CASSLGRTSADTGELFF

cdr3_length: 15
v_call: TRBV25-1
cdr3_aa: CASSTRTGGIGTQYF

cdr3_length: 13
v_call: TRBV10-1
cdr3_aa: CASSGQRNTEAFF

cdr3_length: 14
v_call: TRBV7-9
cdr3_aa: CASSFRQGEGEQYF

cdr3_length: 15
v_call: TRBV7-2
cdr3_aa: CASSRTSGSLDTQYF

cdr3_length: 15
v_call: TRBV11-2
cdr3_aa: CASSPSGGAGYEQYF

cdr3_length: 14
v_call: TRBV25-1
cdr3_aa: CASSEGRWSHEQYF

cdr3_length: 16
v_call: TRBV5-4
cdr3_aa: CASSSGTTGYTDTQYF

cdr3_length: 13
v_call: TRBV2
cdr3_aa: CASRVSSYQPQHF

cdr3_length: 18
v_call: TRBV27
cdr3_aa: CASRLRMGTGMRQETQYF

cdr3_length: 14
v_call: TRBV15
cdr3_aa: CATSRDRGQETQYF

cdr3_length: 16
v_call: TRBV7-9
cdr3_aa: CASSSGPGTRGETQYF

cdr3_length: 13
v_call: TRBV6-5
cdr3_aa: CASSRGGLSEQYF

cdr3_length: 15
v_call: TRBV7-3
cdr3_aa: CASSPDGQALDTQYF

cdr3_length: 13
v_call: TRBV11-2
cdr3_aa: CASSLGTGIEQYF

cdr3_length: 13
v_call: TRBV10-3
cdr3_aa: CAIRDPARNEQFF

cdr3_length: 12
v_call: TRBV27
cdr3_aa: CASRTIQGGYTF

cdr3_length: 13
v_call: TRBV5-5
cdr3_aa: CASSSTGQYGYTF

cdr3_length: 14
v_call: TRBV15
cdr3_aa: CATKGGRSYNEQFF

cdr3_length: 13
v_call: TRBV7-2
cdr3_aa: CASSDLASDTQYF

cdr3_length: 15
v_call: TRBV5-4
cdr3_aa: CASSLSTSVSYEQYF

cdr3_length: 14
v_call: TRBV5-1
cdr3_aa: CASRDFQSSYEQYF

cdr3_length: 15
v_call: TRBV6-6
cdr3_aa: CASRTWGGEANGYTF

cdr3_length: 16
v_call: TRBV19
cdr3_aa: CASSPRGGGMNTEAFF

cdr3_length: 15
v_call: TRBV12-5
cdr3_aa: CASGSWGDSTDTQYF

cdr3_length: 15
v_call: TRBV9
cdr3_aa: CASSEGGTGVSEAFF